This T cell receptor (beta chain) was obtained from a study of response to subunit inactivated influenza vaccine. Broader study findings: Seasonal influenza vaccination, on each occasion, was suggested by the authors to recruit few new T cells.

The germline V and J ends were trimmed by 4 bases and 5 bases, with 9 bases remaining between them. The CDR3 consists of 12 residues. Germline assignment: CDR1 MNHEY and CDR2 SMNVEV (reference sequence). Remarks on this clonotype: The antigen remains unidentified.

TCRdb reanalysed the RT-PCR reads using MiXCR and keeps one entry per CDR3 protein. Here the sample spans about 190,000 distinct CDR3 sequences, about an eighth being singletons. This sequence was found in a man aged 50 to 60 who received an inactivated influenza vaccine. Here the sequenced sample was CD8+ T cells sorted from PBMCs, taken 5 days after vaccination. The chain recombines TRBV27 with TRBJ2-7; D gene uncertain. CDR3 sequence (DNA): TGTGCCAGCAGTTCTTACAAGGACGAGCAGTACTTC. Encoded protein: CASSSYKDEQYF.